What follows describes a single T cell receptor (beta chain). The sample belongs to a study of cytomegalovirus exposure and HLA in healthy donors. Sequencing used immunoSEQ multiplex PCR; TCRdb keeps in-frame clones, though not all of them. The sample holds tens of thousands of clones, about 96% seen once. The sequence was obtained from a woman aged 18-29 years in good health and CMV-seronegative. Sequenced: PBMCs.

CDR3 bases: TGTGCCAGCAGGGGGGCCAGGATCCTCCTTAGCAATCAGCCCCAGCATTTT. Translation: CASRGARILLSNQPQHF. The chain uses TRBV28 and TRBJ1-5; weak D call: TRBD1 (6 bases). CDR1 and CDR2 from the germline V gene are MDHEN and SYDVKM. Trimming left V 6 bases short and J 0 bases short, with 18 bases between. There are 17 residues in the CDR3.